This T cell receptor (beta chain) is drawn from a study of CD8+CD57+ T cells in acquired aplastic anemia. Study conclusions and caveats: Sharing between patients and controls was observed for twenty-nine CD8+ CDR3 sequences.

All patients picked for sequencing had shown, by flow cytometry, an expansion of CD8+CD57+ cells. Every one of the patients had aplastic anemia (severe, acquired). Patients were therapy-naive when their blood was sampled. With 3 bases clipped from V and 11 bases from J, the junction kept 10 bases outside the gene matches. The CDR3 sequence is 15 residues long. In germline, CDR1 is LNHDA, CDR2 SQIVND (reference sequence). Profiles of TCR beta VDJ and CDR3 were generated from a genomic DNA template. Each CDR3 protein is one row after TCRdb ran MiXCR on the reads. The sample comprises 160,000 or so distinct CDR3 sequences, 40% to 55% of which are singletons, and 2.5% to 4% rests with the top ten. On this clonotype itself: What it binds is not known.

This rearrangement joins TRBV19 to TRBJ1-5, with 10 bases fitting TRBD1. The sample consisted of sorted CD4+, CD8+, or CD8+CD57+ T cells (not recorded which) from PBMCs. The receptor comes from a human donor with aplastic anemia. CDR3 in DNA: TGTGCCAGTAGTATCCCGACAGGGGGCGAACGGTCCCAGCATTTT. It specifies CASSIPTGGERSQHF.